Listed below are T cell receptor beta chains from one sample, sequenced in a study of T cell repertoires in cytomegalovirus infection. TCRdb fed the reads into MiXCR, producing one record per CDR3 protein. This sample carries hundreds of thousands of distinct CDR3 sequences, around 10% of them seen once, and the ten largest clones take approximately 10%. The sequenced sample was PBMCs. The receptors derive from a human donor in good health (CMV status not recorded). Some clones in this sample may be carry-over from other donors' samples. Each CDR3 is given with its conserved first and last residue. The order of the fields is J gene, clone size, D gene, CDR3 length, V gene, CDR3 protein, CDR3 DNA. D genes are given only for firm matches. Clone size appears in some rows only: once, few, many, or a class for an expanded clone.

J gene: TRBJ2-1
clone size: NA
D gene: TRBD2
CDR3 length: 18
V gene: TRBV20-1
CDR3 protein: CSARGLAGGPGAYNEQFF
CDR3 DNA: TGCAGTGCTAGAGGACTAGCGGGGGGGCCAGGGGCCTACAATGAGCAGTTCTTC

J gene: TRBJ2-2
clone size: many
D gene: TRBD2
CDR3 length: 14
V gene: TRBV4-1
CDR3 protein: CASSQTSVTGELFF
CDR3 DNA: TGCGCCAGCAGCCAGACTAGCGTCACCGGGGAGCTGTTTTTT

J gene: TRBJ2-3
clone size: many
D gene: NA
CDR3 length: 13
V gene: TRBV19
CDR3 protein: CASSSGSPDTQYF
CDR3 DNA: TGTGCCAGTAGCAGTGGGAGTCCCGATACGCAGTATTTT

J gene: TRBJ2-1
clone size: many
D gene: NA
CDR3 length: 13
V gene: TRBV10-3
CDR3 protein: CAISGVGAEEQFF
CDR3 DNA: TGTGCCATCAGTGGAGTGGGGGCTGAGGAGCAGTTCTTC

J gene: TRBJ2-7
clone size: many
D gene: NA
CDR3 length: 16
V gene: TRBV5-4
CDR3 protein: CASSLGLGGSSYEQYF
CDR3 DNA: TGTGCCAGCAGCTTGGGGCTCGGTGGCAGCTCCTACGAGCAGTACTTC

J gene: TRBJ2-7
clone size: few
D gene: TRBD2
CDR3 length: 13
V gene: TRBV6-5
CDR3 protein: CASSPREDYEQYF
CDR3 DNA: TGTGCCAGCAGTCCCCGGGAGGACTACGAGCAGTACTTC

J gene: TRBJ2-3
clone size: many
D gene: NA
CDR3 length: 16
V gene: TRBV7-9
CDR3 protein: CASSIWADRAGDTQYF
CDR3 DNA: TGTGCCAGCAGCATTTGGGCGGACCGGGCGGGAGATACGCAGTATTTT

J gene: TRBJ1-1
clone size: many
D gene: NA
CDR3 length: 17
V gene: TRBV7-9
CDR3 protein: CASSLALVGRRDTEAFF
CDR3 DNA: TGTGCCAGCAGCTTAGCGTTGGTGGGGCGGCGAGACACTGAAGCTTTCTTT

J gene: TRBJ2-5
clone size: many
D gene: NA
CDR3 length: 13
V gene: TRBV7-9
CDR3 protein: CASSPDLGETQYF
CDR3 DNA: TGTGCCAGCAGCCCGGACCTGGGGGAGACCCAGTACTTC

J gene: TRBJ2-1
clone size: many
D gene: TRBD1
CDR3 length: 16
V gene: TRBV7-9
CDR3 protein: CASSLAGQGDYNEQFF
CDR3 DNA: TGTGCCAGCAGCTTGGCCGGACAGGGAGACTACAATGAGCAGTTCTTC

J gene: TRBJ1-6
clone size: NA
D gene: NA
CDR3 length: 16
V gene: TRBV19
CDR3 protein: CASSIRTTTGISPLHF
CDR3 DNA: TGTGCCAGTAGTATACGGACAACGACCGGCATCTCACCCCTCCACTTT

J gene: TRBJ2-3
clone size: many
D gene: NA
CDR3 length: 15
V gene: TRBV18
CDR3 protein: CASSPPVSESDTQYF
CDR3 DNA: TGTGCCAGCTCACCACCGGTGAGCGAGTCAGATACGCAGTATTTT

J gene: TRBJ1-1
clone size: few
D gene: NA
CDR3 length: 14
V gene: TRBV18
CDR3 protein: CASSPQGMRTEAFF
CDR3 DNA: TGTGCCAGCTCACCACAGGGGATGAGGACTGAAGCTTTCTTT

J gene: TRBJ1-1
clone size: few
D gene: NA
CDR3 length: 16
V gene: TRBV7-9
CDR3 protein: CASSLGGEGVNTEAFF
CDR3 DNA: TGTGCCAGCAGCTTAGGGGGGGAGGGGGTGAACACTGAAGCTTTCTTT

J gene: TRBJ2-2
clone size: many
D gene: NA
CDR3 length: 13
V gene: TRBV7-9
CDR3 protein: CASRIVGAGELFF
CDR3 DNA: TGTGCCAGCAGGATAGTCGGGGCCGGGGAGCTGTTTTTT

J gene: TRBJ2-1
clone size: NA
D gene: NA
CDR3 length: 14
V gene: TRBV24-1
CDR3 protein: CATSRLRSYNEQFF
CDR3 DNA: TGTGCCACCAGTCGACTCCGATCCTACAATGAGCAGTTCTTC

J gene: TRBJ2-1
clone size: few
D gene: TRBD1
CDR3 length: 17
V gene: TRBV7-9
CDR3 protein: CASSTLRTGTDNNEQFF
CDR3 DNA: TGTGCCAGCAGCACCCTCAGGACAGGGACGGACAACAATGAGCAGTTCTTC

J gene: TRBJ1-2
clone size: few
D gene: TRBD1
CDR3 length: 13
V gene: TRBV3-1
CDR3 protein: CASKEEGGNGYTF
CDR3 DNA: TGTGCCAGCAAGGAGGAAGGGGGCAATGGCTACACCTTC

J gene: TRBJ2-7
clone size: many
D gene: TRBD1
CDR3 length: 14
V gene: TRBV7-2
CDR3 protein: CASSTDRGLFEQYF
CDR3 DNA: TGTGCCAGCAGCACAGACAGGGGGCTTTTCGAGCAGTACTTC

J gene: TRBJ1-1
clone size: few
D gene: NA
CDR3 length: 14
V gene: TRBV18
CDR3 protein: CASSPSRFDTEAFF
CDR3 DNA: TGTGCCAGCTCACCATCCCGGTTTGACACTGAAGCTTTCTTT

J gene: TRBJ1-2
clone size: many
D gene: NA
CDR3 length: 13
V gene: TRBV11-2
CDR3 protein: CASSLAGVEGYTF
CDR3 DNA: TGTGCCAGCAGCTTAGCAGGAGTGGAAGGCTACACCTTC

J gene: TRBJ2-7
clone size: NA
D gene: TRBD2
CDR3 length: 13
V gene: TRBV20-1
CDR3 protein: CSVELAGVYEQYF
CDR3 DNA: TGCAGCGTTGAACTAGCGGGAGTCTACGAGCAGTACTTC

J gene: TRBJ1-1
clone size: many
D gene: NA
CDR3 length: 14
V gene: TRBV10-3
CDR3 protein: CAINPTGDNTEAFF
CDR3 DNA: TGTGCCATCAACCCGACAGGAGACAACACTGAAGCTTTCTTT

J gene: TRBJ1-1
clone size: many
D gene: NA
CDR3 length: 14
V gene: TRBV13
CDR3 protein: CASSPGRWDTEAFF
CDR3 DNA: TGTGCCAGCAGTCCAGGAAGATGGGACACTGAAGCTTTCTTT

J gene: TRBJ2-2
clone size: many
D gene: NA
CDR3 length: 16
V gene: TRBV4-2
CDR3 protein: CASSLGIGTKNGELFF
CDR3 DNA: TGTGCCAGCAGCCTAGGGATTGGGACAAAAAACGGGGAGCTGTTTTTT

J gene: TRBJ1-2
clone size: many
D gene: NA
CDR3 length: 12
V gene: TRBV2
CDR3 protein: CASSEWVGGYTF
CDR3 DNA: TGTGCCAGCAGTGAGTGGGTGGGGGGCTACACCTTC

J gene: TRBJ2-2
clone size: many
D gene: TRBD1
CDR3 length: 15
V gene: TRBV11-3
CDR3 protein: CASSSDRANTGELFF
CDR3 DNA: TGTGCCAGCAGCTCCGACAGGGCTAACACCGGGGAGCTGTTTTTT

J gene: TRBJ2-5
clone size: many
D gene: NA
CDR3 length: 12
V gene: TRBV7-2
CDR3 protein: CASSLVRETQYF
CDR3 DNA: TGTGCCAGCAGCTTAGTTCGGGAGACCCAGTACTTC

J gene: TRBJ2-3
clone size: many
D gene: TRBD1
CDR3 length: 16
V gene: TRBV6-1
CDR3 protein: CASSPQTGGSGDTQYF
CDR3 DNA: TGTGCCAGCAGTCCCCAGACAGGGGGGTCAGGAGATACGCAGTATTTT

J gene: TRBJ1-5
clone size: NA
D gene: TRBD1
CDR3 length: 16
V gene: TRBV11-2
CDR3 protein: CASSLGTAQGGLPQHF
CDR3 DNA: TGTGCCAGCAGCTTGGGGACAGCGCAAGGGGGTCTGCCCCAGCATTTT

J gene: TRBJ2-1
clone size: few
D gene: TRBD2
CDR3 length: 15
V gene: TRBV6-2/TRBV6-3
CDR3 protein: CASSSDRTSLDEQFF
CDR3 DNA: TGTGCCAGCAGTTCGGATCGGACTAGTTTGGATGAGCAGTTCTTC

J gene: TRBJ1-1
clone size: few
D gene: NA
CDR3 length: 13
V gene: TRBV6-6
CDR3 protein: CASRDNRLPEAFF
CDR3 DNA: TGTGCCAGCAGAGACAACAGGCTTCCTGAAGCTTTCTTT

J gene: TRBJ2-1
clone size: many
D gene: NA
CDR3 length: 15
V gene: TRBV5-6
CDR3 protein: CASSLYTDTYNEQFF
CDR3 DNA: TGTGCCAGCAGCTTGTACACAGACACCTACAATGAGCAGTTCTTC